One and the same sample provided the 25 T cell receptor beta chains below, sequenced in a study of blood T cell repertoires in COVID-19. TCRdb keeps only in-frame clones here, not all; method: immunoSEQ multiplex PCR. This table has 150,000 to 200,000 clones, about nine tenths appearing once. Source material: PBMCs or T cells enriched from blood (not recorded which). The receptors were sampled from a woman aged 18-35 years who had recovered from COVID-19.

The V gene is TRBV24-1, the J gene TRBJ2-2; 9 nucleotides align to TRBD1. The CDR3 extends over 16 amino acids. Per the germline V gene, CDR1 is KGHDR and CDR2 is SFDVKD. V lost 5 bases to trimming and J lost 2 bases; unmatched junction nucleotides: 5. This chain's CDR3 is CATSGPGQGNTGELFF. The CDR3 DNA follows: TGTGCCACCAGTGGTCCGGGACAGGGAAACACCGGGGAGCTGTTTTTT.

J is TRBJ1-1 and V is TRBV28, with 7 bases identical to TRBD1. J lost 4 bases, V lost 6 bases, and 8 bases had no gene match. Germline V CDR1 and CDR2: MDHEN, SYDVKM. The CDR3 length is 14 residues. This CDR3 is CASSVTGSITEAFF. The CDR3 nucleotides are TGTGCCAGCAGCGTGACAGGGTCGATCACTGAAGCTTTCTTT. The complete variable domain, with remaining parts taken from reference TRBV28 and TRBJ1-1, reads DVKVTQSSRYLVKRTGEKVFLECVQDMDHENMFWYRQDPGLGLRLIYFSYDVKMKEKGDIPEGYSVSREKKERFSLILESASTNQTSMYLCASSVTGSITEAFFGQGTRLTVV.

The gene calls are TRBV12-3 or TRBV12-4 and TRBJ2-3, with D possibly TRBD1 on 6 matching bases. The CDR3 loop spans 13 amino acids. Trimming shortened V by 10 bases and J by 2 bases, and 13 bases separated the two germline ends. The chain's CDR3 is CATLQGPTDTQYF. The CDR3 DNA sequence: TGTGCCACCCTACAGGGACCCACAGATACGCAGTATTTT.

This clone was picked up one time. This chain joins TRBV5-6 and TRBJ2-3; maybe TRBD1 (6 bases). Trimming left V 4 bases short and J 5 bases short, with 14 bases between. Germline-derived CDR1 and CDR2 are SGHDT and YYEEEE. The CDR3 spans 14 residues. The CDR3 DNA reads TGTGCCAGCAGCCTTGGACAGATCCGAGATACGCAGTATTTT. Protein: CASSLGQIRDTQYF. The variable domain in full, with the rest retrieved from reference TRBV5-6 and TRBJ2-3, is DAGVTQSPTHLIKTRGQQVTLRCSPKSGHDTVSWYQQALGQGPQFIFQYYEEEERQRGNFPDRFSGHQFPNYSSELNVNALLLGDSALYLCASSLGQIRDTQYFGPGTRLTVL.

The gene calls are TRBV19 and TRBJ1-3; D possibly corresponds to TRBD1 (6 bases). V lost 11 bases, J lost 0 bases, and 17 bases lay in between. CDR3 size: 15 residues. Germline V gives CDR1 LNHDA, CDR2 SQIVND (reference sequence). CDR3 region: CASCRDTNSGNTIYF. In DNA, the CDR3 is TGTGCCTCTTGCCGGGACACCAACTCTGGAAACACCATATATTTT.

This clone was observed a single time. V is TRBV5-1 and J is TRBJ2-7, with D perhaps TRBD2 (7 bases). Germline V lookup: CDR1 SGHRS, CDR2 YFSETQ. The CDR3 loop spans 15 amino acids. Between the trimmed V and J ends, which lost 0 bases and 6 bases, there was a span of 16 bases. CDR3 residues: CASSLEGEGFTEQYF. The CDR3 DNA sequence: TGCGCCAGCAGCTTGGAGGGGGAGGGCTTTACCGAGCAGTACTTC.

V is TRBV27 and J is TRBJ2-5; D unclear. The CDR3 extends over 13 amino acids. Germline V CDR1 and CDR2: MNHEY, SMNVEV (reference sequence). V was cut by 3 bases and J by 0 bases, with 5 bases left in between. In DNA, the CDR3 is TGTGCCAGCAGTTTTCTCGACCAAGAGACCCAGTACTTC. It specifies CASSFLDQETQYF.

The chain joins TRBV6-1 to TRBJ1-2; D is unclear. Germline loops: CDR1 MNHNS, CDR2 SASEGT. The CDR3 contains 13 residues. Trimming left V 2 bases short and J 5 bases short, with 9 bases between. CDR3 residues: CASSETQPYGYTF. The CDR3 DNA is TGTGCCAGCAGTGAAACACAGCCGTATGGCTACACCTTC.

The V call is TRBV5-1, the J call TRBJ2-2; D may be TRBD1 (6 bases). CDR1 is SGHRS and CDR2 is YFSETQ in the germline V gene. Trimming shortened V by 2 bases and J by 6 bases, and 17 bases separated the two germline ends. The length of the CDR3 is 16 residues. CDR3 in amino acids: CASSFLAGEFPGELFF. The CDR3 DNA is TGCGCCAGCAGCTTCCTAGCAGGGGAGTTTCCCGGGGAGCTGTTTTTT.

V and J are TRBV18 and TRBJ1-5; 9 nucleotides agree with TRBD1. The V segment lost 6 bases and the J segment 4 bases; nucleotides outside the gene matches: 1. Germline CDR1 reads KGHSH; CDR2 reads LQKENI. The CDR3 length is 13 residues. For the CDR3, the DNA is TGTGCCAGCTCGACAGGGGGGAATCAGCCCCAGCATTTT. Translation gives CASSTGGNQPQHF.

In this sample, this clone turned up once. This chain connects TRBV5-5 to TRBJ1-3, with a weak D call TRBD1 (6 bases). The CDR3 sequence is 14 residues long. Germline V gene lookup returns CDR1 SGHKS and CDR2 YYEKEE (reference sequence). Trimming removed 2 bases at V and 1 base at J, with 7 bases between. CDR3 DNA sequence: TGTGCCAGCAGCTTTCAGGGGTCTGGAAACACCATATATTTT. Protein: CASSFQGSGNTIYF.

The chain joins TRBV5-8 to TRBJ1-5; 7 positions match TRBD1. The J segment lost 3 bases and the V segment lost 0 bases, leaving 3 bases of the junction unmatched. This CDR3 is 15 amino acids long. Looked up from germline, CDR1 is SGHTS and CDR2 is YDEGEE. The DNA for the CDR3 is TGTGCCAGCAGCTTGGCACAGGGGCCCAATCAGCCCCAGCATTTT. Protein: CASSLAQGPNQPQHF.

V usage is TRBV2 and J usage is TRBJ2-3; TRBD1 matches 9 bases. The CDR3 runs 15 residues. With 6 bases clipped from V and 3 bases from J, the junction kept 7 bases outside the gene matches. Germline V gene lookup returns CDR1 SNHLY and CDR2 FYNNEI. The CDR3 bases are TGTGCCAGCAGCCTCGGGACAGGGAAGACAGATACGCAGTATTTT. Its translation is CASSLGTGKTDTQYF.

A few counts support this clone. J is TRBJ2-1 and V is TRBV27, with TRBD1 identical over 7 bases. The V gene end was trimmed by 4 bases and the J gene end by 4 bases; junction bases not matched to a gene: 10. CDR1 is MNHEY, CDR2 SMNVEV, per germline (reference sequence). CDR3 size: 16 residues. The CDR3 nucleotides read TGTGCCAGCAGTTCACCCCGGGACAGTACGTACAATGAGCAGTTCTTC. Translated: CASSSPRDSTYNEQFF.

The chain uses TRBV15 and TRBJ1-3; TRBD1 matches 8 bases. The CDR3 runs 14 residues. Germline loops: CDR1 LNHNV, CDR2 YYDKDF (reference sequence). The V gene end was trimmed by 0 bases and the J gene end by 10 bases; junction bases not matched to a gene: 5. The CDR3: CATSRDLQGATIYF. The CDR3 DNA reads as TGTGCCACCAGCAGAGATCTTCAGGGGGCAACCATATATTTT.

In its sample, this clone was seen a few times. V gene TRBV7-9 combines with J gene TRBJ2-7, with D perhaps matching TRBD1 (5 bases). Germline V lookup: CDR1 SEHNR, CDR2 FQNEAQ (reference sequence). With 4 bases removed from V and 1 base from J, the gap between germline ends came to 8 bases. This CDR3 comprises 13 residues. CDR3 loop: CASSSAGSYEQYF. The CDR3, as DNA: TGTGCCAGCAGCTCGGCAGGGTCCTACGAGCAGTACTTC.

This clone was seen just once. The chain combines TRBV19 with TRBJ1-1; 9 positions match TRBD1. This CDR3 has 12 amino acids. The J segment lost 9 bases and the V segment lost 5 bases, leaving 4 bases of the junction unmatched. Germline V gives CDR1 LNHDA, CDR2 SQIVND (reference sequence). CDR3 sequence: CASSPTGGKAFF. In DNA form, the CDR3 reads TGTGCCAGTAGTCCGACAGGGGGGAAAGCTTTCTTT.

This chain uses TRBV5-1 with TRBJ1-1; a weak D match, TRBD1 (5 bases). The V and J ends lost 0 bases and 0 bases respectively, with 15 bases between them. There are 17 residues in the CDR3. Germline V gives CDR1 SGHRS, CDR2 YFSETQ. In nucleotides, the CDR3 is TGCGCCAGCAGCTTGGCCGACAGCCTGGCGGTGAACACTGAAGCTTTCTTT. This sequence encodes CASSLADSLAVNTEAFF. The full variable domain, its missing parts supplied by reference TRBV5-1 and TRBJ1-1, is KAGVTQTPRYLIKTRGQQVTLSCSPISGHRSVSWYQQTPGQGLQFLFEYFSETQRNKGNFPGRFSGRQFSNSRSEMNVSTLELGDSALYLCASSLADSLAVNTEAFFGQGTRLTVV.

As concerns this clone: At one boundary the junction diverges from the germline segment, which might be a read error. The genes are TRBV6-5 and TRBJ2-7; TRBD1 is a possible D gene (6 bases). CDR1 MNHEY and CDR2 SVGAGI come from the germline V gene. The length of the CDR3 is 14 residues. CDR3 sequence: CASSSQGASHEQYF. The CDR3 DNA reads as TGTGCCAGCAGTTCACAGGGAGCCTCCCACGAGCAGTACTTC.

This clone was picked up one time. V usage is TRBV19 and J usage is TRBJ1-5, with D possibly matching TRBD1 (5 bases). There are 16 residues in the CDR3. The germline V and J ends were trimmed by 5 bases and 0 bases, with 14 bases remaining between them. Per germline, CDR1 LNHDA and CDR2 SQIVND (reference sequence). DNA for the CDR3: TGTGCCAGTAGTCCTCAGACAGCTAATAGCAATCAGCCCCAGCATTTT. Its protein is CASSPQTANSNQPQHF.

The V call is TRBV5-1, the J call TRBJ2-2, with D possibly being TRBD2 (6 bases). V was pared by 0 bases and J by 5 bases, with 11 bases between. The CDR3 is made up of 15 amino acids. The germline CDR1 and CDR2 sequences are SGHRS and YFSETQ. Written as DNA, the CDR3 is TGCGCCAGCAGCTTGGGGACTACCGGTACCGGGGAGCTGTTTTTT. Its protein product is CASSLGTTGTGELFF.

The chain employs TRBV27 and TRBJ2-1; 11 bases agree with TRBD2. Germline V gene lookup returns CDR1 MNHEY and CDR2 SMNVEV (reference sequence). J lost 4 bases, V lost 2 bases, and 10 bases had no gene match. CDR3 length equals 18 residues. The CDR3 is CASSLELAGVGRYNEQFF. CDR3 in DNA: TGTGCCAGCAGTTTAGAACTAGCGGGAGTAGGGAGGTACAATGAGCAGTTCTTC.

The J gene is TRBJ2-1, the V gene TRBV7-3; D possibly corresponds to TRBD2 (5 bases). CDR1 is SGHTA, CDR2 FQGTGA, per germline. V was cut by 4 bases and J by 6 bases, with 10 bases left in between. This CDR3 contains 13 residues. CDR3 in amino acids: CASSSLEGNEQFF. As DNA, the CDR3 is TGTGCCAGCAGCTCTCTCGAGGGCAATGAGCAGTTCTTC.

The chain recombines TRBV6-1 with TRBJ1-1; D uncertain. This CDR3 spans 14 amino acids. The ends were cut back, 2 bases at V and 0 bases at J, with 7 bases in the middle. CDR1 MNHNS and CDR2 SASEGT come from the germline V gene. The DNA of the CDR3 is TGTGCCAGCAGTGAATCCCCCGTGAACACTGAAGCTTTCTTT. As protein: CASSESPVNTEAFF.

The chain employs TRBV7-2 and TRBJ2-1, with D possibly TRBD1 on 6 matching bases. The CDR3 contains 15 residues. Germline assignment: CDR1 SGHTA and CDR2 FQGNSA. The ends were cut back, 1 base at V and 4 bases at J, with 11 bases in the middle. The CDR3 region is CASSLGTVVYNEQFF. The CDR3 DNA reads TGTGCCAGCAGCTTAGGGACAGTCGTTTACAATGAGCAGTTCTTC.